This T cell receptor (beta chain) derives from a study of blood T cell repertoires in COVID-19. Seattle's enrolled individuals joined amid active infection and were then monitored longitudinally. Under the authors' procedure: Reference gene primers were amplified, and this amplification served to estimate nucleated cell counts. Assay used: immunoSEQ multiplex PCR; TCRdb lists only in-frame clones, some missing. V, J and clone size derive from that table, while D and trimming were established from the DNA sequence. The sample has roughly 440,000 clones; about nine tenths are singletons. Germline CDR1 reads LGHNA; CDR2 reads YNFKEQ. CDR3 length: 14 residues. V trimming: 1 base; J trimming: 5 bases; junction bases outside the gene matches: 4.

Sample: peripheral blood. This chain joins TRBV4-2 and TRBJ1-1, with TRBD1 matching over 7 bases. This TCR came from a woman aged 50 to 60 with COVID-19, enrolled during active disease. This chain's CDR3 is CASSQGAGGTEAFF. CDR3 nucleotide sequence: TGTGCCAGCAGCCAAGGGGCAGGGGGGACTGAAGCTTTCTTT.